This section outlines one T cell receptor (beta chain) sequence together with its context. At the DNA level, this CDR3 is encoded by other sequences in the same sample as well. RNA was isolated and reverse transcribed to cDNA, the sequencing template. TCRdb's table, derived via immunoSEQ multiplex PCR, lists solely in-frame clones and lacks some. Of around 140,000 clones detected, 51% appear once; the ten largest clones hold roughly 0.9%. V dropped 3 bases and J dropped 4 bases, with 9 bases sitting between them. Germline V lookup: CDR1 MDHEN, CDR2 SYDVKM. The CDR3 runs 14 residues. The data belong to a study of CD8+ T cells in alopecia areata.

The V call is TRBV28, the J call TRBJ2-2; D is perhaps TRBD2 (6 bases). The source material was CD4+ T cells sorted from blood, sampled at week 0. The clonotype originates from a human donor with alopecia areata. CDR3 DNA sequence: TGTGCCAGCAGTTTTGGGGGGAGCACCGGGGAGCTGTTTTTT. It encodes CASSFGGSTGELFF.